This entry lists 21 T cell receptor beta chains sequenced from one sample in a study of identical twins. TCRdb re-called the 5' RACE reads through MiXCR, storing one row per CDR3 protein. In the table there are 350,000 to 400,000 distinct CDR3 sequences, roughly 9% of which are singletons. The sequenced sample was naive T cells sorted from blood. These receptors all stem from a woman aged 45 to 65 in good health.

V usage is TRBV6-2 or TRBV6-3 and J usage is TRBJ1-1; 7 bases line up with TRBD1. In germline, CDR1 is MNHEY, CDR2 SVGEGT. Trimming cost V 6 bases and J 0 bases; bases outside gene matches: 7. The CDR3 runs to 15 residues. CDR3 sequence reads: CASRTPDRVNTEAFF. The DNA for the CDR3 is TGTGCCAGCAGAACCCCCGACAGGGTGAACACTGAAGCTTTCTTT.

Ten or more counts support this clonotype. This chain connects TRBV6-5 to TRBJ2-5; possible D gene TRBD2, 6 bases. Germline CDR1 MNHEY, CDR2 SVGAGI. The CDR3 extends over 13 amino acids. V was trimmed by 2 bases and J by 4 bases, leaving 8 bases between them. The CDR3 is CASSYQGGETQYF. CDR3 in DNA: TGTGCCAGCAGTTACCAGGGAGGAGAGACCCAGTACTTC.

The J gene is TRBJ2-1, the V gene TRBV11-2; D gene uncertain. Trimming shortened V by 5 bases and J by 6 bases, and 11 bases separated the two germline ends. CDR3 length equals 13 residues. Looked up from germline, CDR1 is SGHAT and CDR2 is FQNNGV. The chain's CDR3 is CASSAHQVNEQFF. The CDR3 bases are TGTGCCAGCAGCGCCCATCAGGTCAATGAGCAGTTCTTC.

This chain connects TRBV13 to TRBJ2-2; possibly TRBD1 for D (6 bases). Germline assignment: CDR1 PRHDT and CDR2 FYEKMQ (reference sequence). V lost 5 bases, J lost 0 bases, and 13 bases lay in between. The CDR3 is made up of 16 amino acids. The CDR3 loop reads CASSLPGQANTGELFF. Written as DNA, the CDR3 is TGTGCCAGCAGCCTACCGGGACAAGCGAACACCGGGGAGCTGTTTTTT.

The V gene is TRBV11-2, the J gene TRBJ2-1; TRBD1 matches at 7 bases. This CDR3 region has 14 residues. From germline, CDR1 is SGHAT and CDR2 FQNNGV. Trimming took 1 base from V and 6 from J; bases not matched to a gene: 3. In DNA form, the CDR3 reads TGTGCCAGCAGCTTAGTACAGGGGCCCAATGAGCAGTTCTTC. Its protein product is CASSLVQGPNEQFF.

Ten or more counts support this clonotype. The chain is built from TRBV5-1 and TRBJ2-5, with D possibly TRBD2 on 5 matching bases. Trimming took off 4 bases at V and 5 bases at J, with 15 bases between the two ends. The CDR3 length is 14 residues. Per germline, CDR1 SGHRS and CDR2 YFSETQ. This chain's CDR3 is CASSDQPRGETQYF. CDR3 sequence (DNA): TGCGCCAGCAGCGATCAGCCAAGAGGGGAGACCCAGTACTTC.

The gene calls are TRBV24-1 and TRBJ2-3, with D maybe TRBD2 (5 bases). The CDR3 sequence is 15 residues long. V shed 0 bases and J shed 10 bases, with 16 bases lying between them. Germline values: CDR1 KGHDR, CDR2 SFDVKD. Written as DNA, the CDR3 is TGTGCCACCAGTGATTTGGGAGGACCCTCGGCTGCGCAGTATTTT. Its protein product is CATSDLGGPSAAQYF.

In this sample, this clonotype turned up many times. The chain employs TRBV10-2 and TRBJ2-1, with 11 bases fitting TRBD2. The CDR3 length is 15 residues. Germline V gene data show CDR1 as WSHSY and CDR2 as SAAADI. Germline trimming cut 3 bases from V and 8 bases from J; bases unmatched to any gene: 6. CDR3 sequence: CASSDVTSGSHEQFF. Written as DNA, the CDR3 is TGCGCCAGCAGTGACGTAACTAGCGGGAGCCATGAGCAGTTCTTC.

The rearrangement links TRBV21-1 to TRBJ1-2; the table's D gene call, TRBD1, was not cross checked with the DNA. TRBV21-1 is recorded as a pseudogene. This CDR3 comprises 15 residues. The CDR3 loop is CASSRRTGRTYGYTF. CDR3 nucleotides: TGTGCCAGCAGCAGAAGGACAGGGAGAACTTATGGCTACACCTTC.

The CDR3 sequence is CAGKSGTGVCEQYV. Here the CDR3 DNA reads TGTGCCGGCAAATCCGGGACAGGGGTCTGCGAGCAGTACGTC. V gene TRBV21-1 combines with J gene TRBJ2-7; the tabulated D call, TRBD1, remains unverified against the DNA. TRBV21-1 constitutes a pseudogene. The CDR3 consists of 14 residues.

Comment on this clonotype: A much more abundant neighbour one base away suggests this may be a read error. The chain couples TRBV27 to TRBJ1-1; D gene unclear. CDR3 length: 13 amino acids. Germline CDR1 reads MNHEY; CDR2 reads SMNVEV (reference sequence). Trimming pared 6 bases from V and 4 bases from J, leaving 12 bases between. DNA for the CDR3: TGTGCCAGCAGCAACAGCCTAAGCACTGAAGCTTTCTTT. Protein sequence: CASSNSLSTEAFF.

This clonotype was recorded at least ten times. The chain recombines TRBV6-2 or TRBV6-3 with TRBJ2-1; no clear D. This CDR3 has 16 residues. Looked up from germline, CDR1 is MNHEY and CDR2 is SVGEGT. Trimming left V 0 bases short and J 0 bases short, with 9 bases between. In nucleotides, the CDR3 is TGTGCCAGCAGTTACTCGACGGGCCTCTCCTACAATGAGCAGTTCTTC. Residues: CASSYSTGLSYNEQFF.

This clonotype was observed many times. V is TRBV27 and J is TRBJ2-7, with 8 bases that match TRBD2. Germline V gene data show CDR1 as MNHEY and CDR2 as SMNVEV (reference sequence). This CDR3 spans 15 amino acids. With 2 bases clipped from V and 4 bases from J, the junction kept 7 bases outside the gene matches. In DNA form, the CDR3 reads TGTGCCAGCAGTTTAGCGGGAGGTAGTGTGTACGAGCAGTACTTC. Amino acids: CASSLAGGSVYEQYF.

The chain links TRBV10-1 to TRBJ2-3; unclear D gene. The CDR3 is 13 amino acids. Germline loops: CDR1 WNHNN, CDR2 SYGVQD (reference sequence). Trimming pared 3 bases from V and 5 bases from J, leaving 9 bases between. The DNA for the CDR3 is TGCGCCAGCAGTGACGGGCATCAAGATACGCAGTATTTT. Residues: CASSDGHQDTQYF.

This clonotype has a handful of counts. At one boundary the junction diverges from the germline segment, which might be a read error. This rearrangement joins TRBV12-5 to TRBJ2-7; D remains ambiguous. The CDR3 consists of 11 residues. CDR1 LGHNT and CDR2 FRNRAP come from the germline V gene. In DNA form, the CDR3 reads TGTGCTAGTGGTTTGTTCAGCTCCGAGGACTTC. Translating it yields CASGLFSSEDF.

This clonotype showed up many times. The chain uses TRBV20-1 and TRBJ1-1; TRBD1 agrees at 7 bases. CDR3 size: 16 residues. Germline V CDR1 and CDR2: DFQATT, SNEGSKA (reference sequence). J gave up 4 bases and V 3 bases, and 14 bases lay outside the gene matches. The CDR3 coding sequence is TGCAGTGCTAGGATTGACAGGGTTGGATGGGGCACTGAAGCTTTCTTT. Its translation is CSARIDRVGWGTEAFF.

This clonotype was observed many times. V usage is TRBV14 and J usage is TRBJ2-7; D is unresolved. Germline CDR1 reads SGHDN; CDR2 reads FVKESK. The length of the CDR3 is 11 residues. Trimming took off 1 base at V and 6 bases at J, with 4 bases between the two ends. The CDR3 DNA follows: TGTGCCAGCAGCCAAGGGTTCGAGCAGTACTTC. Its translation is CASSQGFEQYF. Full variable domain (remainder filled in from reference TRBV14 and TRBJ2-7): EAGVTQFPSHSVIEKGQTVTLRCDPISGHDNLYWYRRVMGKEIKFLLHFVKESKQDESGMPNNRFLAERTGGTYSTLKVQPAELEDSGVYFCASSQGFEQYFGPGTRLTVT.

DNA for the CDR3: TGTGCCAGCAGCTTGAGGAGGATTGCCGGGGAGCTGTTTTTT. It specifies CASSLRRIAGELFF. The chain combines TRBV7-2 with TRBJ2-2; TRBD2 is a possible D gene (5 bases). This CDR3 has 14 amino acids. Germline CDR1 is SGHTA and CDR2 is FQGNSA. Trimming shortened V by 3 bases and J by 6 bases, and 11 bases separated the two germline ends.

At least ten counts were recorded for this clonotype. The chain couples TRBV27 to TRBJ2-2, with 8 bases lining up with TRBD2. Germline V lookup: CDR1 MNHEY, CDR2 SMNVEV (reference sequence). The CDR3 is made up of 18 amino acids. V gave up 4 bases and J gave up 2 bases; unmatched junction bases: 12. Written as DNA, the CDR3 is TGTGCCAGCAGTTCACAAACCGTAGCGGGACACAACACCGGGGAGCTGTTTTTT. It encodes CASSSQTVAGHNTGELFF.

This clonotype has only a few counts. The chain employs TRBV7-2 and TRBJ2-1; D not resolved. V was cut by 5 bases and J by 9 bases, with 8 bases left in between. This CDR3 is 11 amino acids long. Germline-derived CDR1 and CDR2 are SGHTA and FQGNSA. As DNA, the CDR3 is TGTGCCAGCAGCCCAAAGACTGAGCAGTTCTTC. Translating gives CASSPKTEQFF.

CDR3 coding DNA: TGTGCCAGCAGTCGACAGGGGTTCCATGAAAAACTGTTTTTT. As protein: CASSRQGFHEKLFF. This chain connects TRBV6-5 to TRBJ1-4, with 8 bases matching TRBD1. Losses at the gene ends were 5 bases for V and 6 bases for J; bases not matched to a gene: 5. This CDR3 region has 14 residues. CDR1 and CDR2 (germline): MNHEY, SVGAGI.